Each of the 27 T cell receptor beta chains below was sequenced from the same sample in a study of OX40 agonist ivuxolimab in advanced cancers. Using immunoSEQ multiplex PCR, the repertoire was profiled, and TCRdb retains in-frame clones only, with some absent. The sample carries around 56,000 clones, 82% recorded once. Sequences were derived from CD4+ or CD8+ T cells sorted from blood, sampled in a trial of the OX40 agonist ivuxolimab. These receptors came from an adult with an advanced solid tumor such as melanoma, head and neck, liver or kidney cancer.

V and J are TRBV5-1 and TRBJ1-4; maybe TRBD1 (5 bases). V was trimmed by 4 bases and J by 12 bases, leaving 19 bases between them. The CDR3 spans 14 residues. Per germline, CDR1 SGHRS and CDR2 YFSETQ. CDR3 sequence: CASSVGTEGRQLFF. The CDR3 bases are TGCGCCAGCAGCGTCGGGACGGAGGGGCGTCAACTGTTTTTT. Based on the CDR3 plus reference TRBV5-1 and TRBJ1-4, the full variable domain is KAGVTQTPRYLIKTRGQQVTLSCSPISGHRSVSWYQQTPGQGLQFLFEYFSETQRNKGNFPGRFSGRQFSNSRSEMNVSTLELGDSALYLCASSVGTEGRQLFFGSGTQLSVL.

This chain joins TRBV11-3 and TRBJ2-7; 8 bases fit TRBD1. Germline V CDR1 and CDR2: SGHNT, YENEEA. After removal of 2 bases from V and 5 bases from J, the junction contained 5 bases not matched to a gene. The CDR3 is 14 amino acids. For the CDR3, the DNA is TGTGCCAGCAGCTTACGGACAGGGTACCACGAGCAGTACTTC. This encodes CASSLRTGYHEQYF.

The chain has TRBV5-1 and TRBJ2-1; no clear D. V lost 9 bases and J lost 8, with 21 bases in between. Per the germline V gene, CDR1 is SGHRS and CDR2 is YFSETQ. The CDR3 has 14 amino acids. The CDR3 sequence: CATNPGPPDDEQFF. Written as DNA, the CDR3 is TGCGCCACCAACCCCGGGCCTCCCGACGATGAGCAGTTCTTC.

The J gene is TRBJ1-4, the V gene TRBV9; 11 nucleotides line up with TRBD1. CDR3 size: 17 residues. CDR1 and CDR2 (germline): SGDLS, YYNGEE. V was clipped by 3 bases and J by 7 bases; unmatched bases: 11. The CDR3 region is CASSAGLGDRGFEKLFF. The CDR3 DNA reads TGTGCCAGCAGCGCCGGCCTCGGGGACAGGGGGTTTGAAAAACTGTTTTTT.

CDR3 sequence: CASSSYSVSGGPEAFF. CDR3 coding DNA: TGTGCCAGCAGCTCCTATTCGGTTAGTGGGGGACCCGAAGCTTTCTTT. V usage is TRBV13 and J usage is TRBJ1-1; a weak D match, TRBD1 (5 bases). Germline CDR1 PRHDT, CDR2 FYEKMQ (reference sequence). The CDR3 loop spans 16 amino acids. Deletions cut 4 bases from V and 8 bases from J, with 23 bases between.

The V call is TRBV7-9, the J call TRBJ2-3; D unclear. The V end was cut by 3 bases, the J end by 3 bases, with 13 bases between. The CDR3 length is 15 residues. CDR1 and CDR2 (germline): SEHNR, FQNEAQ (reference sequence). This CDR3 reads CASSFGLGRTDTQYF. The CDR3 DNA reads as TGTGCCAGCAGCTTCGGGTTAGGAAGGACAGATACGCAGTATTTT.

A single count supports this clone. This rearrangement joins TRBV6-1 to TRBJ2-3; 8 bases are shared with TRBD2. The germline V gene encodes CDR1 MNHNS and CDR2 SASEGT. This CDR3 is built from 14 residues. The V gene end was trimmed by 6 bases and the J gene end by 1 base; junction bases not matched to a gene: 3. Here the CDR3 DNA reads TGTGCCAGCAGCGGGAGGGCCGGCACAGATACGCAGTATTTT. It codes for CASSGRAGTDTQYF.

In this sample, this clone turned up once. This sequence joins TRBV7-2 and TRBJ1-2, with D uncertain. The CDR3 totals 13 residues. Trimming removed 1 base at V and 10 bases at J, with 13 bases between. CDR1 is SGHTA and CDR2 is FQGNSA in the germline V gene. The CDR3 sequence is CASSLEVGSFYTF. The CDR3, as DNA: TGTGCCAGCAGCTTAGAGGTGGGCAGCTTCTACACCTTC. Full variable domain (outside the CDR3, taken from reference TRBV7-2 and TRBJ1-2): GAGVSQSPSNKVTEKGKDVELRCDPISGHTALYWYRQSLGQGLEFLIYFQGNSAPDKSGLPSDRFSAERTGGSVSTLTIQRTQQEDSAVYLCASSLEVGSFYTFGSGTRLTVV.

At least ten counts were recorded for this clone. This specimen includes other DNA sequences encoding the same CDR3. The genes are TRBV20-1 and TRBJ2-3, with a possible D match to TRBD2 (6 bases). V was cut by 6 bases and J by 3 bases, with 7 bases left in between. Germline values: CDR1 DFQATT, CDR2 SNEGSKA (reference sequence). The CDR3 runs to 11 residues. The CDR3 is CSARGTDTQYF. The CDR3 bases are TGCAGTGCCCGGGGGACAGATACGCAGTATTTT.

The J gene is TRBJ1-5, the V gene TRBV19; possible D gene TRBD1, 5 bases. The length of the CDR3 is 15 residues. V gave up 3 bases and J gave up 4 bases, with 13 bases separating them. The germline V gene has CDR1 LNHDA and CDR2 SQIVND (reference sequence). In DNA form, the CDR3 reads TGTGCCAGTAGTATCCCCGGGACGGGTAATCAGCCCCAGCATTTT. Its protein is CASSIPGTGNQPQHF.

This chain joins TRBV19 and TRBJ1-3, with D hard to call. V was trimmed by 7 bases and J by 0 bases, leaving 7 bases between them. Germline CDR1 is LNHDA and CDR2 is SQIVND (reference sequence). The CDR3 totals 13 residues. The CDR3 protein is CASTTVSGNTIYF. The CDR3 nucleotides are TGTGCCAGTACCACAGTCTCTGGAAACACCATATATTTT. The full variable domain, completed using reference TRBV19 and TRBJ1-3, is DGGITQSPKYLFRKEGQNVTLSCEQNLNHDAMYWYRQDPGQGLRLIYYSQIVNDFQKGDIAEGYSVSREKKESFPLTVTSAQKNPTAFYLCASTTVSGNTIYFGEGSWLTVV.

The chain is built from TRBV7-9 and TRBJ2-3; TRBD1 might be the D (5 bases). CDR1 is SEHNR, CDR2 FQNEAQ, per germline (reference sequence). The CDR3 runs 17 residues. V was shortened by 6 bases and J by 4 bases, with 23 bases between the two germline ends. CDR3 DNA: TGTGCCAGCAGTCTGGGTAAGGGTGGACAACTCGCAGATACGCAGTATTTT. Residues: CASSLGKGGQLADTQYF.

The chain links TRBV5-1 to TRBJ1-1, with 9 bases lining up with TRBD1. V lost 3 bases to trimming and J lost 6 bases; unmatched junction nucleotides: 3. Germline CDR1 reads SGHRS; CDR2 reads YFSETQ. The CDR3 is 13 residues long. DNA for the CDR3: TGCGCCAGCAGCTCGGGACAGGGTGCTGAAGCTTTCTTT. This sequence encodes CASSSGQGAEAFF.

The chain couples TRBV5-8 to TRBJ2-4; D uncertain. The germline gives CDR1 SGHTS, CDR2 YDEGEE. Trimming took 6 bases from V and 0 from J, leaving 22 bases between them. This CDR3 contains 18 residues. The CDR3: CASKFSPYLYIAKNIQYF. The CDR3 coding sequence is TGTGCCAGCAAGTTTTCTCCCTACCTATATATAGCCAAAAACATTCAGTACTTC.

This clone was recorded once. The rearrangement joins TRBV5-8 to TRBJ2-5, with D perhaps TRBD1 (5 bases). The J call may be wrong; the DNA end is better matched by TRBJ2-7. The V gene's germline CDR1 is SGHTS and CDR2 YDEGEE. CDR3 size: 13 residues. CDR3 DNA: TGTGCCAGCAGCTTACAGGCTTTCTACGAGCAGTACTTC. Translating gives CASSLQAFYEQYF.

The chain uses TRBV2 and TRBJ2-1; 9 positions match TRBD2. CDR3 size: 13 residues. Trimming took 4 bases from V and 8 from J; bases not matched to a gene: 3. Germline CDR1 is SNHLY and CDR2 is FYNNEI. The CDR3 coding sequence is TGTGCCAGCAGTGGGGCGGGAGGGGATGAGCAGTTCTTC. It translates to CASSGAGGDEQFF. The complete variable domain, with remaining parts taken from reference TRBV2 and TRBJ2-1, reads EPEVTQTPSHQVTQMGQEVILRCVPISNHLYFYWYRQILGQKVEFLVSFYNNEISEKSEIFDDQFSVERPDGSNFTLKIRSTKLEDSAMYFCASSGAGGDEQFFGPGTRLTVL.

The chain has TRBV19 and TRBJ1-4; D perhaps matches TRBD1 (5 bases). Between the trimmed V and J ends, which lost 1 base and 7 bases, there was a span of 16 bases. Per the germline V gene, CDR1 is LNHDA and CDR2 is SQIVND (reference sequence). The CDR3 is made up of 16 amino acids. The CDR3 DNA follows: TGTGCCAGTAGTATAGGGGCCCTGGGACGGGTTGAAAAACTGTTTTTT. The encoded protein is CASSIGALGRVEKLFF.

The rearrangement uses TRBV5-8 and TRBJ1-1; TRBD1 matches at 7 bases. With V trimmed by 3 bases and J by 1 base, 6 bases remained unmatched. The CDR3 extends over 15 amino acids. Looked up from germline, CDR1 is SGHTS and CDR2 is YDEGEE. This chain's CDR3 is CASSSKQGRNTEAFF. The CDR3 nucleotides are TGTGCCAGCAGCTCCAAACAGGGGCGGAACACTGAAGCTTTCTTT. The variable domain in full, completed from reference TRBV5-8 and TRBJ1-1, reads EAGVTQSPTHLIKTRGQQATLRCSPISGHTSVYWYQQALGLGLQFLLWYDEGEERNRGNFPPRFSGRQFPNYSSELNVNALELEDSALYLCASSSKQGRNTEAFFGQGTRLTVV.

The CDR3 is CASSFIGRHEQFF. In DNA form, the CDR3 reads TGTGCCAGCAGCTTCATTGGTAGGCATGAGCAGTTCTTC. The rearrangement uses TRBV5-6 and TRBJ2-1; D is ambiguous. This CDR3 is built from 13 residues. V was clipped by 2 bases and J by 8 bases, with 11 bases between them. Germline assignment: CDR1 SGHDT and CDR2 YYEEEE.

The chain couples TRBV29-1 to TRBJ1-1; 7 nucleotides agree with TRBD1. CDR1 is SQVTM, CDR2 ANQGSEA, per germline. Germline trimming cut 7 bases from V and 3 bases from J; bases unmatched to any gene: 8. The CDR3 spans 13 residues. In DNA, the CDR3 is TGCAGCGCTAGGGGGCTCAGAGACACTGAAGCTTTCTTT. Its protein is CSARGLRDTEAFF.

Regarding this clone: The same CDR3 can be traced to other DNA sequences in this sample. The CDR3 sequence: CAIYNGGRGHYEQYF. CDR3 bases: TGTGCCATCTATAATGGGGGGCGGGGGCACTACGAGCAGTACTTC. The rearrangement uses TRBV28 and TRBJ2-7; the D gene is possibly TRBD2 (7 bases). The CDR3 runs 15 residues. V was clipped by 10 bases and J by 3 bases, with 22 bases between them. CDR1 is MDHEN, CDR2 SYDVKM, per germline.

V is TRBV30 and J is TRBJ2-1, with TRBD2 matching 7 bases. CDR3 size: 14 residues. V was clipped by 5 bases and J by 6 bases; unmatched bases: 10. Germline V CDR1 and CDR2: GTSNPN, SVGIG (reference sequence). CDR3 bases: TGTGCCTGGCTGTGGGGGAGGGGTCGCAATGAGCAGTTCTTC. Its protein product is CAWLWGRGRNEQFF.

With regard to this clone: Other DNA variants within this sample encode the same CDR3. This chain uses TRBV5-1 with TRBJ1-1; tentatively, D is TRBD1 (5 bases). The V gene's germline CDR1 is SGHRS and CDR2 YFSETQ. CDR3 length: 14 residues. With 1 base removed from V and 1 base from J, the gap between germline ends came to 8 bases. In DNA, the CDR3 is TGCGCCAGCAGCTTGTTACAGGCGAACACTGAAGCTTTCTTT. It translates to CASSLLQANTEAFF.

The chain uses TRBV5-1 and TRBJ2-1, with D possibly called TRBD1 or TRBD2 (5 bases each). Trimming took off 0 bases at V and 3 bases at J, with 10 bases between the two ends. This CDR3 has 15 amino acids. The germline V gene encodes CDR1 SGHRS and CDR2 YFSETQ. CDR3 region: CASSLGADNYNEQFF. The CDR3 DNA follows: TGCGCCAGCAGCTTGGGAGCGGACAACTACAATGAGCAGTTCTTC. The variable domain in full, completed from reference TRBV5-1 and TRBJ2-1, reads KAGVTQTPRYLIKTRGQQVTLSCSPISGHRSVSWYQQTPGQGLQFLFEYFSETQRNKGNFPGRFSGRQFSNSRSEMNVSTLELGDSALYLCASSLGADNYNEQFFGPGTRLTVL.

This rearrangement joins TRBV5-1 to TRBJ2-7, with D unclear. V was trimmed by 4 bases and J by 0 bases, leaving 11 bases between them. Looked up from germline, CDR1 is SGHRS and CDR2 is YFSETQ. This CDR3 is 14 amino acids long. The CDR3 sequence: CASSPQALSYEQYF. CDR3 in DNA: TGCGCCAGCAGCCCTCAGGCACTCTCCTACGAGCAGTACTTC. The complete variable domain, with remaining parts taken from reference TRBV5-1 and TRBJ2-7, reads KAGVTQTPRYLIKTRGQQVTLSCSPISGHRSVSWYQQTPGQGLQFLFEYFSETQRNKGNFPGRFSGRQFSNSRSEMNVSTLELGDSALYLCASSPQALSYEQYFGPGTRLTVT.

V gene TRBV19 combines with J gene TRBJ1-1, with D possibly matching TRBD1 (5 bases). The length of the CDR3 is 16 residues. The germline V gene encodes CDR1 LNHDA and CDR2 SQIVND (reference sequence). V shed 0 bases and J shed 7 bases, with 18 bases lying between them. CDR3 bases: TGTGCCAGTAGTATAGATCCTTATAAGGCAGGGCTTGAAGCTTTCTTT. Amino acid sequence: CASSIDPYKAGLEAFF.

This chain joins TRBV11-2 and TRBJ1-5; 7 bases agree with TRBD1. The germline V gene has CDR1 SGHAT and CDR2 FQNNGV. Unmatched junction bases numbered 2, after V lost 3 bases and J lost 0 bases. CDR3 length equals 15 residues. CDR3 residues: CASSFRGLSNQPQHF. In nucleotides, the CDR3 is TGTGCCAGCAGCTTTAGGGGGCTTAGCAATCAGCCCCAGCATTTT.